This T cell receptor (beta chain) was observed in a study of CD8 T cells in Susac syndrome. Overall study findings and caveats: The study conceded that relatively few individuals underwent its TCR sequencing and HLA analysis.

Relapsing-remitting disease, either stable or active, was present in the multiple sclerosis controls, who were treatment-naive patients. TEMRA cells underwent FACS enrichment and CD8+ and CD4+ T cells underwent negative isolation. The RNA input was about 0.5 to 1 ug, and it was reverse transcribed with random hexamers. It was immunoSEQ multiplex PCR that amplified TCR beta CDR3 across 54 Vbeta and 13 Jbeta. In TCRdb, the immunoSEQ multiplex PCR reads were re-called with MiXCR into one record per CDR3 protein. The data contain almost 450,000 distinct CDR3 sequences, 75% to 90% of them singletons. As for this clonotype: The antigen is undetermined.

Deletions cut 8 bases from V and 4 bases from J, with 23 bases between. Germline-derived CDR1 and CDR2 are MNHEY and SMNVEV (reference sequence). CDR3 size: 17 residues. The chain joins TRBV27 to TRBJ2-2; D is possibly TRBD1 or TRBD2 (5 bases each). The material sequenced was CD8+ T cells from PBMCs. The TCR originated in a human donor with multiple sclerosis. The CDR3 spells CASGDRADIVVTGELFF. The CDR3, as DNA: TGTGCCAGCGGCGACCGAGCGGACATTGTTGTCACCGGGGAGCTGTTTTTT.